The entry below describes one T cell receptor (beta chain). What it recognizes is unknown. This sample was included in a study of response to subunit inactivated influenza vaccine. TCRdb ran MiXCR on the RT-PCR reads and lists one entry per CDR3 protein. The sample includes roughly 710,000 distinct CDR3 sequences, 12% to 15% of them seen just once. Study-level points and caveats: The authors offered the suggestion that each seasonal influenza vaccination recruits few new T cells.

Germline CDR1 and CDR2: MGHDK and SYGVNS. V gave up 8 bases and J gave up 7 bases; unmatched junction bases: 17. This CDR3 is 16 amino acids long. This chain joins TRBV25-1 and TRBJ2-4; TRBD1 matches 7 bases. The clonotype comes from a man between 50 and 59 years old who received an inactivated influenza vaccine. The sample here was PBMCs from blood, taken 14 to 15 days before vaccination. The CDR3 reads CASPEYVSGGWNIQYF. The CDR3, as DNA: TGTGCCAGCCCCGAATACGTCTCAGGGGGATGGAACATTCAGTACTTC.